This T cell receptor beta chain was sequenced during a study of blood T cell repertoires in COVID-19. Study context: PBMCs, B-cell-depleted T cells, or T cells were the source of the cDNA or gDNA that made up the material.

Per the original data handling: For nucleated cells, counts were estimated from reference gene primer amplification. TCRdb's table, derived via immunoSEQ multiplex PCR, lists solely in-frame clones and lacks some. V, J and clone size derive from that table, while D and trimming were established from the DNA sequence. The sample gives 150,000 to 200,000 clones, around four fifths of which show up once; roughly 19% is in the top ten. The CDR3 sequence is 16 residues long. Germline lookup yields CDR1 SGHDN and CDR2 FVKESK. V trimming: 0 bases; J trimming: 7 bases; junction bases outside the gene matches: 7.

The chain recombines TRBV14 with TRBJ2-1; 9 bases align to TRBD2. The sequenced material came from peripheral blood. The receptor was derived from a woman in her sixties or seventies who had recovered from COVID-19. The CDR3 sequence is CASSQDRREGGNEQFF. The CDR3 DNA sequence: TGTGCCAGCAGCCAAGATAGGCGGGAGGGCGGGAATGAGCAGTTCTTC.